A single sample is the source of the 30 T cell receptor beta chains below, sequenced in a study of cytomegalovirus exposure and HLA in healthy donors. 60 Vbeta and 13 Jbeta primers were used in PCR. Repertoires were generated with immunoSEQ multiplex PCR, while TCRdb's copy carries only in-frame clones and drops some. The table lists some 110,000 clones, just over 75% of them singletons, with roughly 8% in the top ten. Sequenced material: PBMCs. Receptor source: a man between 40 and 49 years old in good health and CMV-seropositive.

This clone has only a few counts. The V and J genes are TRBV6-4 and TRBJ2-1; D might be TRBD2 (5 bases). The V end lost 2 bases, the J end lost 2 bases, and 10 bases lay between the germline ends. The CDR3 consists of 15 residues. Germline loops: CDR1 MRHNA, CDR2 SNTAGT. The CDR3 region is CASSDTDGTYNEQFF. CDR3 in DNA: TGTGCCAGCAGTGACACGGACGGGACCTACAATGAGCAGTTCTTC.

The chain has TRBV4-2 and TRBJ1-2, with TRBD1 matching 10 bases. The CDR3 totals 15 residues. From germline, CDR1 is LGHNA and CDR2 YNFKEQ. V trimming: 5 bases; J trimming: 0 bases; junction bases outside the gene matches: 3. The CDR3 sequence: CASSFGQGANYGYTF. The DNA of the CDR3 is TGTGCCAGCAGCTTCGGACAGGGGGCTAACTATGGCTACACCTTC.

The V gene is TRBV27, the J gene TRBJ2-2, with D possibly TRBD2 on 7 matching bases. The CDR3 runs 15 residues. Trimming pared 5 bases from V and 4 bases from J, leaving 14 bases between. Germline-derived CDR1 and CDR2 are MNHEY and SMNVEV (reference sequence). The CDR3 is CASSPRGGGTGELFF. Here the CDR3 DNA reads TGTGCCAGCAGTCCCCGGGGAGGGGGCACCGGGGAGCTGTTTTTT.

This clone was recorded once. V and J are TRBV5-1 and TRBJ1-4; TRBD1 agrees at 10 bases. Germline lookup yields CDR1 SGHRS and CDR2 YFSETQ. The CDR3 extends over 15 amino acids. The ends lost 3 bases at V and 8 bases at J; junction bases unmatched: 7. Here the CDR3 DNA reads TGCGCCAGCAGCTGGGCGACAGGGGGCCAGGAAAAACTGTTTTTT. Amino acids: CASSWATGGQEKLFF.

The gene calls are TRBV28 and TRBJ1-3, with TRBD1 identical over 9 bases. The CDR3 is 16 amino acids. The germline gives CDR1 MDHEN, CDR2 SYDVKM. The junction had 6 bases not matched to a gene; V was cut back by 3 bases and J by 3 bases. The CDR3 DNA is TGTGCCAGCAGTTTTCGGGACAGGGTTGATGGAAACACCATATATTTT. Amino acids: CASSFRDRVDGNTIYF.

The rearrangement joins TRBV10-3 to TRBJ1-2, with a possible D match to TRBD1 (5 bases). Germline V CDR1 and CDR2: ENHRY, SYGVKD. CDR3 length: 13 residues. Trimming cost V 3 bases and J 5 bases, with 10 bases left between them. The CDR3 loop is CAISEGEAYGYTF. In DNA, the CDR3 is TGTGCCATCAGTGAAGGGGAAGCTTATGGCTACACCTTC.

This clone appeared once. V is TRBV7-3 and J is TRBJ2-2; 8 bases are shared with TRBD1. Germline V CDR1 and CDR2: SGHTA, FQGTGA. V shed 5 bases and J 6 bases; nucleotides not matched to a gene: 11. The CDR3 sequence is 16 residues long. The CDR3: CASSAGGPNLAGELFF. Written as DNA, the CDR3 is TGTGCCAGCAGCGCAGGGGGCCCAAACCTCGCCGGGGAGCTGTTTTTT. Variable domain in full (rest from reference TRBV7-3 and TRBJ2-2): GAGVSQTPSNKVTEKGKYVELRCDPISGHTALYWYRQSLGQGPEFLIYFQGTGAADDSGLPNDRFFAVRPEGSVSTLKIQRTERGDSAVYLCASSAGGPNLAGELFFGEGSRLTVL.

This chain links TRBV2 with TRBJ1-5; tentatively, D is TRBD1 (6 bases). V was trimmed by 6 bases and J by 0 bases, leaving 15 bases between them. The CDR3 is 16 residues long. The germline gives CDR1 SNHLY, CDR2 FYNNEI. CDR3 nucleotides: TGTGCCAGCAGGGGTGGACAGTCCCATAGCAATCAGCCCCAGCATTTT. Amino acids: CASRGGQSHSNQPQHF.

This clone was counted only a few times. The chain recombines TRBV9 with TRBJ1-3, with D maybe TRBD1 (5 bases). V shed 0 bases and J shed 2 bases, with 9 bases lying between them. This CDR3 is 15 amino acids long. Germline V gives CDR1 SGDLS, CDR2 YYNGEE. The CDR3 spells CASSVDGGAGNTIYF. CDR3 in DNA: TGTGCCAGCAGCGTAGATGGGGGGGCTGGAAACACCATATATTTT.

V gene TRBV15 combines with J gene TRBJ1-1; D unclear. The CDR3 covers 17 residues. Germline lookup yields CDR1 LNHNV and CDR2 YYDKDF (reference sequence). V lost 0 bases to trimming and J lost 6 bases, with 20 bases between them. The CDR3 DNA is TGTGCCACCAGCAGAGATTTGTATATCCCGAGCGTCGCTGAAGCTTTCTTT. It translates to CATSRDLYIPSVAEAFF. The full variable domain, completed using reference TRBV15 and TRBJ1-1, is DAMVIQNPRYQVTQFGKPVTLSCSQTLNHNVMYWYQQKSSQAPKLLFHYYDKDFNNEADTPDNFQSRRPNTSFCFLDIRSPGLGDTAMYLCATSRDLYIPSVAEAFFGQGTRLTVV.

DNA for the CDR3: TGTGCCAGCAGTTTGAGTAGCGGGAGTGGGGAGACCCAGTACTTC. Translating gives CASSLSSGSGETQYF. J is TRBJ2-5 and V is TRBV28; 9 bases line up with TRBD2. V dropped 3 bases and J dropped 5; count of bases not matched to a gene: 7. The CDR3 has 15 amino acids. Per the germline V gene, CDR1 is MDHEN and CDR2 is SYDVKM.

This clone came up once. The chain is built from TRBV7-9 and TRBJ2-1, with TRBD1 identical over 11 bases. Germline CDR1 and CDR2: SEHNR and FQNEAQ (reference sequence). The CDR3 has 15 amino acids. V trimming: 5 bases; J trimming: 8 bases; junction bases outside the gene matches: 8. The CDR3 bases are TGTGCCAGCAGCCCAGGGACAGGGGGTTGGGATGAGCAGTTCTTC. This sequence encodes CASSPGTGGWDEQFF.

The V gene is TRBV7-2, the J gene TRBJ2-5; TRBD1 is a possible D gene (5 bases). Trimming pared 1 base from V and 5 bases from J, leaving 11 bases between. The germline gives CDR1 SGHTA, CDR2 FQGNSA. This CDR3 has 14 residues. The CDR3, as DNA: TGTGCCAGCAGCTTAGATTTCAGGGCGGAGACCCAGTACTTC. It specifies CASSLDFRAETQYF.

A word on this clone: A junction boundary mismatches the germline segment, possibly from a read error. The chain recombines TRBV5-4 with TRBJ2-6; TRBD1 aligns across 10 bases. The CDR3 loop spans 20 amino acids. From germline, CDR1 is SGHNT and CDR2 YYREEE (reference sequence). This CDR3 is CASSPKPGQGQGSGANGLTF. The CDR3, as DNA: TGTGCCAGCAGCCCAAAACCGGGACAGGGGCAAGGGTCTGGGGCCAACGGCCTGACTTTC.

The chain uses TRBV5-6 and TRBJ1-1; D remains ambiguous. This CDR3 has 14 amino acids. Trimming left V 0 bases short and J 5 bases short, with 11 bases between. CDR1 is SGHDT, CDR2 YYEEEE, per germline. CDR3 sequence: CASSLEPGGTEAFF. CDR3 coding DNA: TGTGCCAGCAGCTTGGAGCCGGGCGGGACTGAAGCTTTCTTT.

This rearrangement joins TRBV15 to TRBJ2-1; 8 positions agree with TRBD1. The CDR3 has 14 residues. Germline lookup yields CDR1 LNHNV and CDR2 YYDKDF (reference sequence). V dropped 1 base and J dropped 6; count of bases not matched to a gene: 2. This chain's CDR3 is CATSRVDRGNEQFF. CDR3 DNA sequence: TGTGCCACCAGCAGAGTCGACAGGGGCAATGAGCAGTTCTTC.

This chain uses TRBV7-8 with TRBJ2-5, with 8 bases fitting TRBD2. This CDR3 contains 15 residues. The trim removed 5 bases at V and 3 bases at J, leaving 8 bases unmatched. The germline CDR1 and CDR2 sequences are SGHVS and FQNEAQ. The CDR3 loop reads CASSDLAGSEETQYF. DNA of the CDR3: TGTGCCAGCAGCGATCTAGCGGGCTCGGAAGAGACCCAGTACTTC.

The chain joins TRBV4-1 to TRBJ2-1; TRBD2 aligns across 11 bases. This CDR3 spans 17 amino acids. Unmatched junction bases numbered 9, after V lost 4 bases and J lost 4 bases. CDR1 is MGHRA and CDR2 is YSYEKL in the germline V gene. CDR3 in DNA: TGCGCCAGCAGCCCGCTCCCGGGACTAGCGGCGTACAATGAGCAGTTCTTC. It is translated as CASSPLPGLAAYNEQFF.

The chain employs TRBV7-3 and TRBJ2-5; 12 bases are a match to TRBD1. Germline CDR1 and CDR2: SGHTA and FQGTGA. Losses at the gene ends were 5 bases for V and 0 bases for J; bases not matched to a gene: 10. The CDR3 loop spans 18 amino acids. The CDR3 protein is CASSHGTGGLNDQETQYF. CDR3 in DNA: TGTGCCAGCAGCCACGGGACAGGGGGCCTTAACGACCAAGAGACCCAGTACTTC.

This sequence joins TRBV21-1 and TRBJ2-4; the table's D call, TRBD2, was not checked against the DNA. TRBV21-1 counts as a pseudogene. This CDR3 contains 19 residues. The CDR3 here is CASSKGGGAGDLAKNIQYF. CDR3 sequence (DNA): TGTGCCAGCAGCAAAGGGGGAGGGGCGGGGGACCTAGCCAAAAACATTCAGTACTTC.

The genes are TRBV19 and TRBJ1-4; 9 nucleotides match TRBD1. The CDR3 consists of 14 residues. V trimming: 4 bases; J trimming: 6 bases; junction bases outside the gene matches: 3. Germline-derived CDR1 and CDR2 are LNHDA and SQIVND (reference sequence). CDR3 nucleotides: TGTGCCAGTAGTACCGGGACAGGGTATGAAAAACTGTTTTTT. This gives the protein CASSTGTGYEKLFF.

This clone was seen only once. The chain couples TRBV9 to TRBJ2-7, with D unclear. V lost 0 bases and J lost 5, with 6 bases in between. The CDR3 totals 12 residues. From germline, CDR1 is SGDLS and CDR2 YYNGEE. In nucleotides, the CDR3 is TGTGCCAGCAGCGTAGGTGGAGACGAGCAGTACTTC. It encodes CASSVGGDEQYF.

A single count supports this clone. The CDR3 loop is CASSNSRFEQYF. The CDR3 DNA follows: TGTGCCAGTAGTAACTCGAGGTTCGAGCAGTACTTC. The chain combines TRBV19 with TRBJ2-5; D is uncertain. The DNA end is more similar to TRBJ2-7, so the J call may be wrong. Germline values: CDR1 LNHDA, CDR2 SQIVND (reference sequence). The CDR3 runs 12 residues.

The CDR3 here is CASSLTPAYNEQFF. CDR3 bases: TGTGCCAGCAGCTTGACACCGGCTTACAATGAGCAGTTCTTC. The chain joins TRBV9 to TRBJ2-1; no firm D call. V was clipped by 4 bases and J by 4 bases, with 12 bases between them. CDR1 is SGDLS, CDR2 YYNGEE, per germline. This CDR3 spans 14 amino acids.

V usage is TRBV5-1 and J usage is TRBJ1-2, with 8 positions matching TRBD1. V lost 5 bases, J lost 0 bases, and 6 bases stayed unmatched. The germline V gene has CDR1 SGHRS and CDR2 YFSETQ. The CDR3 totals 15 residues. For the CDR3, the DNA is TGCGCCAGCAGTCCCAGACAGGGGACTAACTATGGCTACACCTTC. Amino acid sequence: CASSPRQGTNYGYTF.

The gene calls are TRBV4-1 and TRBJ2-7; TRBD2 matches at 7 bases. V shed 2 bases and J 6 bases; nucleotides not matched to a gene: 19. This CDR3 contains 18 residues. The germline V gene has CDR1 MGHRA and CDR2 YSYEKL. The CDR3 region is CASSQLPVGGTPMGEQYF. As DNA, the CDR3 is TGCGCCAGCAGCCAACTCCCCGTGGGAGGGACTCCTATGGGCGAGCAGTACTTC.

This clone has ten or more counts. The chain couples TRBV4-3 to TRBJ2-2, with 8 bases fitting TRBD2. CDR1 LGHNA and CDR2 YSLEER come from the germline V gene. With 4 bases clipped from V and 0 bases from J, the junction kept 4 bases outside the gene matches. The CDR3 is 16 amino acids. For the CDR3, the DNA is TGCGCCAGCAGCCTTTGGGGACTAGCGAACACCGGGGAGCTGTTTTTT. Its translation: CASSLWGLANTGELFF.

This clone has just one count. CDR3 sequence (DNA): TGTGCCAGCAGCTTAAGGTCAGGTGATGAGCAGTTCTTC. Its translation is CASSLRSGDEQFF. The rearrangement links TRBV7-3 to TRBJ2-1, with no clear D. CDR1 and CDR2 (germline): SGHTA, FQGTGA. CDR3 length: 13 residues. Trimming stripped 1 base from V and 8 bases from J, with 9 bases between.

The chain joins TRBV2 to TRBJ1-5; D gene uncertain. The ends were cut back, 1 base at V and 3 bases at J, with 7 bases in the middle. The CDR3 is 14 residues long. Per germline, CDR1 SNHLY and CDR2 FYNNEI. The CDR3 sequence: CASSEVQDNQPQHF. The CDR3 DNA reads as TGTGCCAGCAGTGAAGTGCAGGACAATCAGCCCCAGCATTTT.

About this clone itself: Other DNA sequences of this sample code for an identical CDR3. V gene TRBV7-9 combines with J gene TRBJ2-7; tentatively, D is TRBD1 (6 bases). The CDR3 has 13 amino acids. CDR1 and CDR2 (germline): SEHNR, FQNEAQ (reference sequence). Trimming removed 8 bases at V and 2 bases at J, with 13 bases between. In nucleotides, the CDR3 is TGTGCCAGCCGGGACACCTTAACCTACGAGCAGTACTTC. Translation: CASRDTLTYEQYF.